The 7 T cell receptor beta chains given below trace back to one sample, sequenced in a study of CXCR3-negative and CXCR3-positive naive CD8 T cells (dated by TCRdb to between 2017 and 2020). Summary of the overall study and its limitations: TRB CDR3s from CXCR3-positive naive cells showed higher hydrophobicity (lower Kidera factor 4), lower energy, and higher strength and volume indices than CXCR3-negative naive cells.

Sequencer: NextSeq 550. The Human TCR Profiling Kit (MiLaboratory) was used to make UMI-labeled 5' RACE TRB cDNA libraries. TCRdb reprocessed the reads and assigns one entry to each CDR3 protein sequence, leaving out DNA. This sample's table carries about 150,000 distinct CDR3 sequences. The ten largest clones capture 0.41% of the sample. These receptors' antigens are unknown. Sequenced material: naive CXCR3+ CD8+ T cells from blood. Sample cell subset or site, as interpreted from the label and publication: CD45RO-CCR7+CD27+CD95- naive CD8+ T cells expressing CXCR3 (TNR3+). Source of these receptors: a human donor in good health. Some clones in this sample may be carry-over from other donors' samples.

The CDR3: CASRETGGNQPQHF. The rearrangement links TRBV7-2 to TRBJ1-5; TCRdb reports TRBD1, a call that lacks DNA to check it against. The CDR3 totals 14 residues. CDR1 and CDR2 from the germline V gene are SGHTA and FQGNSA.

The chain has TRBV25-1 and TRBJ2-3; TCRdb calls TRBD2, which cannot be checked without DNA. The CDR3 is 17 residues long. Germline CDR1 reads MGHDK; CDR2 reads SYGVNS. CDR3 amino acids: CASSESRLAGVVDTQYF.

The gene calls are TRBV29-1 and TRBJ2-1; the D call of TRBD1 rests on TCRdb alone, since no DNA is present to check it. CDR3 length: 16 amino acids. Germline lookup yields CDR1 SQVTM and CDR2 ANQGSEA. The CDR3 loop reads CSVPSPGQAVLHEQFF.

This chain links TRBV12-3 or TRBV12-4 with TRBJ1-5; TCRdb names TRBD1, which stays unverified in the absence of DNA. CDR3 length: 19 amino acids. The chain's CDR3 is CASSLGLGLDRESYQPQHF.

The chain couples TRBV29-1 to TRBJ2-2; TCRdb reports TRBD1, a call that lacks DNA to check it against. In germline, CDR1 is SQVTM, CDR2 ANQGSEA. This CDR3 contains 13 residues. The CDR3 sequence: CSEGSHASGELFF.

This CDR3 is CASSLLGAYEQYF. The genes are TRBV7-9 and TRBJ2-7. CDR3 length: 13 amino acids. Germline CDR1 and CDR2: SEHNR and FQNEAQ (reference sequence).

The chain has TRBV7-6 and TRBJ2-3; TCRdb's D call, TRBD2, is unchecked because there is no DNA. The germline gives CDR1 SGHVS, CDR2 FNYEAQ. The CDR3 covers 17 residues. CDR3: CASSLETRGASTDTQYF.